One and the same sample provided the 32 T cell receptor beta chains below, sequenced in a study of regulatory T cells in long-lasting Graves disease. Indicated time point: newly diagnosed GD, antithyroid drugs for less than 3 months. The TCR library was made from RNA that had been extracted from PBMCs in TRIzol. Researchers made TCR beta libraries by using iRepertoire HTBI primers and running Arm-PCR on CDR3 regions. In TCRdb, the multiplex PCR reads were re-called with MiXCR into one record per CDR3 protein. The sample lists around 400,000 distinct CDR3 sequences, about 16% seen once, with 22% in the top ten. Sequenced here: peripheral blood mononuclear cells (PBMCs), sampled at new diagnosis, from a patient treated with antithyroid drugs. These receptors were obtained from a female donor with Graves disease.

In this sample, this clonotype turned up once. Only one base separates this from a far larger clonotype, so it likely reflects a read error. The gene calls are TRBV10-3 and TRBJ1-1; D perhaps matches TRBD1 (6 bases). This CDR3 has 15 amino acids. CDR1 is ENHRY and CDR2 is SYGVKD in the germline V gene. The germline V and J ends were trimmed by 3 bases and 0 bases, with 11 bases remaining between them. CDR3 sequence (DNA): TGTGCCATCAGTGAACCGGGGGCGATGAACACTGAAGCTTTCTTT. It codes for CAISEPGAMNTEAFF.

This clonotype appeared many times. The CDR3 DNA reads as TGTGCCAGCAGTATACAACAGGGGGCGGGAGGCTACACCTTC. As protein: CASSIQQGAGGYTF. V gene TRBV12-3 or TRBV12-4 combines with J gene TRBJ1-2, with 9 bases matching TRBD1. With 5 bases clipped from V and 8 bases from J, the junction kept 9 bases outside the gene matches. This CDR3 comprises 14 residues.

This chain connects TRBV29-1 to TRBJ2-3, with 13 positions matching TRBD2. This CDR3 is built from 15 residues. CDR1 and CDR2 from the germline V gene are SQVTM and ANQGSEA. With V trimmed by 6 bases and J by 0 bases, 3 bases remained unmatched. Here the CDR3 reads CSVGLAGDSTDTQYF. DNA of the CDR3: TGCAGCGTCGGACTAGCGGGGGATAGCACAGATACGCAGTATTTT.

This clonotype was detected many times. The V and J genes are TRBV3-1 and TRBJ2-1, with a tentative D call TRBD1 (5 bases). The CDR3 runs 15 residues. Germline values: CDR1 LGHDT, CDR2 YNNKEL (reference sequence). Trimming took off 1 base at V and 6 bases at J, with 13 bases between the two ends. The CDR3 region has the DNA TGTGCCAGCAGCCAAGCCTTAGCAGGGATCAATGAGCAGTTCTTC. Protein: CASSQALAGINEQFF.

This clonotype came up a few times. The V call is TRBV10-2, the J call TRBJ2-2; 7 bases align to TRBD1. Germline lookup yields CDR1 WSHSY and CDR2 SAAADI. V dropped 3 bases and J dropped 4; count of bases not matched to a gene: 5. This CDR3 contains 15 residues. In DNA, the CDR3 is TGCGCCAGCAGTGACGACAGGGCCCTCACCGGGGAGCTGTTTTTT. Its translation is CASSDDRALTGELFF.

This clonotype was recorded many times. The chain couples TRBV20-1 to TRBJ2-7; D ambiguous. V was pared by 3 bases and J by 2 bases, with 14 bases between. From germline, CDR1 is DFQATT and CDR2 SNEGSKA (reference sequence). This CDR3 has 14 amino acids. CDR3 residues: CSASPDPGPYEQYF. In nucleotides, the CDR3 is TGCAGTGCTAGTCCTGACCCAGGTCCCTACGAGCAGTACTTC.

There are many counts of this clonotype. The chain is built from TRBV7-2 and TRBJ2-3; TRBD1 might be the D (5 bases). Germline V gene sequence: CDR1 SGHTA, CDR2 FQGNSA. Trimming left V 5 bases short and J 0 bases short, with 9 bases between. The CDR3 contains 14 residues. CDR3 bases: TGTGCCAGCAGCAGTTACAGGAGCACAGATACGCAGTATTTT. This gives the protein CASSSYRSTDTQYF.

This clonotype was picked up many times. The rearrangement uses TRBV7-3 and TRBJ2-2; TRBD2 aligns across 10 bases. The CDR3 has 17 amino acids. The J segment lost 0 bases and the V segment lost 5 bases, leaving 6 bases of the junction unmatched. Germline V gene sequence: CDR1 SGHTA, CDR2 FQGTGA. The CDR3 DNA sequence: TGTGCCAGCAGCAAGCGGACTAGCGGTACGAACACCGGGGAGCTGTTTTTT. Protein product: CASSKRTSGTNTGELFF.

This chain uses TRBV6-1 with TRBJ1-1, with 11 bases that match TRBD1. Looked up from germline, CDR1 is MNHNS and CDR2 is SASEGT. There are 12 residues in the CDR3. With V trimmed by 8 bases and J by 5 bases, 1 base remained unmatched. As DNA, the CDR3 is TGTGCCAGCGGGACAGGGGGGACTGAAGCTTTCTTT. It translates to CASGTGGTEAFF.

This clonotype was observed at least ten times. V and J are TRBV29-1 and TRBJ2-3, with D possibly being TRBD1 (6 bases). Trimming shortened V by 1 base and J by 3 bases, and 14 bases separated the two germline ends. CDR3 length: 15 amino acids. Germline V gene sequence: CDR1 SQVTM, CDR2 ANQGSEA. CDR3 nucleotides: TGCAGCGTTGAAGTCAGGGGAATTCGGACAGATACGCAGTATTTT. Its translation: CSVEVRGIRTDTQYF.

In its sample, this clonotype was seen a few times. CDR3 loop: CASSFTGTMNTGELFF. The CDR3 DNA reads TGTGCCAGCAGTTTTACCGGGACGATGAACACCGGGGAGCTGTTTTTT. The V gene is TRBV5-6, the J gene TRBJ2-2, with D tentatively TRBD1 or TRBD2 (5 bases each). The CDR3 covers 16 residues. Germline V gene sequence: CDR1 SGHDT, CDR2 YYEEEE. V shed 5 bases and J shed 1 base, with 15 bases lying between them.

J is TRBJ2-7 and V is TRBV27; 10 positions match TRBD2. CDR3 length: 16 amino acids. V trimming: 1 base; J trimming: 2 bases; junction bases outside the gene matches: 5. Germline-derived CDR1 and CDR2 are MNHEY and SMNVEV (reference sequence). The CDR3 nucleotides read TGTGCCAGCAGTTTATTTTACGGACTAGCGGCCTACGAGCAGTACTTC. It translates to CASSLFYGLAAYEQYF.

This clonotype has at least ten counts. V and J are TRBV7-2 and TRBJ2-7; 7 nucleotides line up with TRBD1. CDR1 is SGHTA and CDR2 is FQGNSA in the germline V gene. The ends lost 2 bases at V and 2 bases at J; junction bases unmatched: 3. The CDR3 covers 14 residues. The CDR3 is CASSLWQGAYEQYF. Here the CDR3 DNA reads TGTGCCAGCAGCTTATGGCAGGGGGCCTACGAGCAGTACTTC.

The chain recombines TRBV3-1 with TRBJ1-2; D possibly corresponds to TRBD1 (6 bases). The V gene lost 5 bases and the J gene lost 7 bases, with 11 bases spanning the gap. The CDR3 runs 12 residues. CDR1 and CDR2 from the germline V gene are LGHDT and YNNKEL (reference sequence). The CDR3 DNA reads TGTGCCAGCAGCTCCGGGACATTTGGCTACACCTTC. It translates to CASSSGTFGYTF.

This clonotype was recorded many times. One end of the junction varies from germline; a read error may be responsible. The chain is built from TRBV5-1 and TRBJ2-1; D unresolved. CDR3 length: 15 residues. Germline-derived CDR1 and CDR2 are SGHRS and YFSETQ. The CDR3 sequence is CASSLTGNSYNEQFF. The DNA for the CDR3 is TGTGCCAGCAGTTTGACGGGCAACTCCTACAATGAGCAGTTCTTC.

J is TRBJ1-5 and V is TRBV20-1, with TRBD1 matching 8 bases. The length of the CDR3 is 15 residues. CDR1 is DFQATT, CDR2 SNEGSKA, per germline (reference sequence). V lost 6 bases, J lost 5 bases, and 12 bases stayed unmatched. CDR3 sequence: CSARPFPGQDQPQHF. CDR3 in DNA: TGCAGTGCCAGGCCCTTCCCGGGACAGGATCAGCCCCAGCATTTT.

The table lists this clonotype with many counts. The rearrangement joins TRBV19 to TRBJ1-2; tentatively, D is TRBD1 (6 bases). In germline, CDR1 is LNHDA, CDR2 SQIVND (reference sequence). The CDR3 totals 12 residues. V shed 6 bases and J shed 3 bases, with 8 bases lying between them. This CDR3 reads CASRTGDYGYTF. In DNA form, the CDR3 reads TGTGCCAGTAGGACAGGTGACTATGGCTACACCTTC.

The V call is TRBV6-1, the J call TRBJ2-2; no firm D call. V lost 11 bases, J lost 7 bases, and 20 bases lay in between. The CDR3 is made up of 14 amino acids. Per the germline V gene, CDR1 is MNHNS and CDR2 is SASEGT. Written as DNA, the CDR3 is TGTGCCGGCCTTCCGTGGGCCACTTACGGGGAGCTGTTTTTT. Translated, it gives CAGLPWATYGELFF.

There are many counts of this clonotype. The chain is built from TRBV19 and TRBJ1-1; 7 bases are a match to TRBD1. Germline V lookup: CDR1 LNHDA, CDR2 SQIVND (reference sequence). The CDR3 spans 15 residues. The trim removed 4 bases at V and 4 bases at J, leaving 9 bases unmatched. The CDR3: CASSRAQGRGTEAFF. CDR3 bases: TGTGCCAGTAGTAGAGCACAGGGGCGCGGCACTGAAGCTTTCTTT.

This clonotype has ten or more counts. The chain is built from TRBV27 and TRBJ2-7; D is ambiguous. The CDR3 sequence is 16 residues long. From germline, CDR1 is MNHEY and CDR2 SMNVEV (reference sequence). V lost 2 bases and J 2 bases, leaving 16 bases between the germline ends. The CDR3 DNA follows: TGTGCCAGCAGTTTACGTCCTGCTACCCAACCCTACGAGCAGTACTTC. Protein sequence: CASSLRPATQPYEQYF.

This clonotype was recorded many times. The CDR3, as DNA: TGTGCCAGCAGCCAAGAGTCGGAAGTATTAAAAGAGACCCAGTACTTC. It specifies CASSQESEVLKETQYF. The J gene is TRBJ2-5, the V gene TRBV3-1; D gene unclear. CDR3 size: 16 residues. Between the trimmed V and J ends, which lost 0 bases and 3 bases, there was a span of 14 bases. Germline V lookup: CDR1 LGHDT, CDR2 YNNKEL (reference sequence).

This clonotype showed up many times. CDR3 residues: CASSLGGREIPEQYF. CDR3 DNA sequence: TGTGCCAGCAGTCTTGGGGGGCGGGAGATTCCCGAGCAGTACTTC. The chain couples TRBV12-3 or TRBV12-4 to TRBJ2-7; TRBD2 is a possible D gene (7 bases). The CDR3 length is 15 residues. V was shortened by 5 bases and J by 6 bases, with 20 bases between the two germline ends.

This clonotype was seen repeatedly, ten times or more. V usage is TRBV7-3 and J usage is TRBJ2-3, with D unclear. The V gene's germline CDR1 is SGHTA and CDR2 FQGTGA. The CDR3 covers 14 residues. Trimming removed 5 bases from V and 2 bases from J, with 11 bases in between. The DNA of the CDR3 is TGTGCCAGCAGCCAAGGGTCCCTCACAGATACGCAGTATTTT. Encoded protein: CASSQGSLTDTQYF. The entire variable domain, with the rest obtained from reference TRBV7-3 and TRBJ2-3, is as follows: GAGVSQTPSNKVTEKGKYVELRCDPISGHTALYWYRQSLGQGPEFLIYFQGTGAADDSGLPNDRFFAVRPEGSVSTLKIQRTERGDSAVYLCASSQGSLTDTQYFGPGTRLTVL.

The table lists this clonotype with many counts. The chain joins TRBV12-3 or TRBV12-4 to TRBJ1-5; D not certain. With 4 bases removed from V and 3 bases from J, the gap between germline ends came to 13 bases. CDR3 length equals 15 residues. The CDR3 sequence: CASSSTLAINQPQHF. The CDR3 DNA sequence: TGTGCCAGCAGTTCGACACTCGCGATCAATCAGCCCCAGCATTTT.

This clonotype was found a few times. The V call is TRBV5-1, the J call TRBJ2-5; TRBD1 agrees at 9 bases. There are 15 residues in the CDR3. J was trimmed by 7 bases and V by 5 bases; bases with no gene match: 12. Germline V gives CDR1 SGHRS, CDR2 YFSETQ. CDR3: CASRRPGTGHGTQYF. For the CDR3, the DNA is TGCGCCAGCAGGCGTCCCGGGACAGGGCACGGGACCCAGTACTTC.

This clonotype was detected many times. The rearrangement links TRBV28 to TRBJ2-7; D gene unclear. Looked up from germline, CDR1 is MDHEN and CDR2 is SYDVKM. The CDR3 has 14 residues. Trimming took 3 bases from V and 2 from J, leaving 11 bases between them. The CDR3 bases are TGTGCCAGCAGTTTCTTCGGATCAGCCTACGAGCAGTACTTC. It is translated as CASSFFGSAYEQYF.

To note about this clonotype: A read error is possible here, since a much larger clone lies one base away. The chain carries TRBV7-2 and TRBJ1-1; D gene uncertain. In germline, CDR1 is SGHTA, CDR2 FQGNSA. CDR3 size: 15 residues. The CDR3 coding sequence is TGTGCCTGCAGCTTAGTGGCGTTAATGAACACTGAAGCTTTCTTT. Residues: CACSLVALMNTEAFF.

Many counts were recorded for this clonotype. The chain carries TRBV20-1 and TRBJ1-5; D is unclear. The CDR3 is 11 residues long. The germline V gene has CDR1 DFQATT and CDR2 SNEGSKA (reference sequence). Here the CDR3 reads CRKYSNQPQHF. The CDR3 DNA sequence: TGCAGGAAGTATAGCAATCAGCCCCAGCATTTT.

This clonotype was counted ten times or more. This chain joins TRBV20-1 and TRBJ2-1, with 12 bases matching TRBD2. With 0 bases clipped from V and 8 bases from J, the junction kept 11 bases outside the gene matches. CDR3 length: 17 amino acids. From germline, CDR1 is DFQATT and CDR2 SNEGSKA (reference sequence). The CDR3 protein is CSARDSTSGSILDEQFF. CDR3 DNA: TGCAGTGCTAGAGATTCGACTAGCGGGAGTATTTTGGATGAGCAGTTCTTC.

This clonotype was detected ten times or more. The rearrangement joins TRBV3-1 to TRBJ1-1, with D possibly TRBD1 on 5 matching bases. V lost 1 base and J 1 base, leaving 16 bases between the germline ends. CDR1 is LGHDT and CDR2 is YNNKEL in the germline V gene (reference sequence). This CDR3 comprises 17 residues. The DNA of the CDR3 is TGTGCCAGCAGCCAAGCAAAACTCAGGGAGGGGAACACTGAAGCTTTCTTT. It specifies CASSQAKLREGNTEAFF.

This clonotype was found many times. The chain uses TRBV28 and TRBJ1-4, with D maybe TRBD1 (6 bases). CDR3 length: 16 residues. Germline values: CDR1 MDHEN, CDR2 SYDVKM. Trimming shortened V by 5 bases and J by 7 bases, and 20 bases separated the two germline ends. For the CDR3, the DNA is TGTGCCAGCAGTCCAATTCCGACAGGACTAGGTGAAAAACTGTTTTTT. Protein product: CASSPIPTGLGEKLFF. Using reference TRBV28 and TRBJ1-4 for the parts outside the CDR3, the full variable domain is DVKVTQSSRYLVKRTGEKVFLECVQDMDHENMFWYRQDPGLGLRLIYFSYDVKMKEKGDIPEGYSVSREKKERFSLILESASTNQTSMYLCASSPIPTGLGEKLFFGSGTQLSVL.

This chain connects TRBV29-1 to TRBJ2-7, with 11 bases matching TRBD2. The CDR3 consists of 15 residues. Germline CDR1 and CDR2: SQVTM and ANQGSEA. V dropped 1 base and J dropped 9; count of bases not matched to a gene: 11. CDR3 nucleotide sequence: TGCAGCGTTGAAGCAGGGCTAGCGGGGGGCCTGGCGCAGTACTTC. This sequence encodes CSVEAGLAGGLAQYF.